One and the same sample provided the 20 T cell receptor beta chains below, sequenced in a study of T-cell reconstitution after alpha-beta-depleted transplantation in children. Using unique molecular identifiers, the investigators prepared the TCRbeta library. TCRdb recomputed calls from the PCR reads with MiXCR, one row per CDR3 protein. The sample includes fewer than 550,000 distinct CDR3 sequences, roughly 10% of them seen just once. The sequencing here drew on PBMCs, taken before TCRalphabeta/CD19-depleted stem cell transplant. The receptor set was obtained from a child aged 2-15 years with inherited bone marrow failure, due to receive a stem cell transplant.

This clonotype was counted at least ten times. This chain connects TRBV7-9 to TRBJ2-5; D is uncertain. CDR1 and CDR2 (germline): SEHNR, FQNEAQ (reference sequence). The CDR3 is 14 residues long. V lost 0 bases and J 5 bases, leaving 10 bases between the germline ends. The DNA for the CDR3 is TGTGCCAGCAGCTTAGCGGTCCTGGTGGAGACCCAGTACTTC. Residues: CASSLAVLVETQYF.

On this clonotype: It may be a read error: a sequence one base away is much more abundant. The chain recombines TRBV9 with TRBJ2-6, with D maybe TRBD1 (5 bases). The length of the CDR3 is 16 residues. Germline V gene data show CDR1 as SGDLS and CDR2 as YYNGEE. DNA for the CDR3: TGTGCCAGCCAGCCAGGGCACAGCTCTGGGGCCAACGTCCTGATTTTC. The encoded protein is CASQPGHSSGANVLIF.

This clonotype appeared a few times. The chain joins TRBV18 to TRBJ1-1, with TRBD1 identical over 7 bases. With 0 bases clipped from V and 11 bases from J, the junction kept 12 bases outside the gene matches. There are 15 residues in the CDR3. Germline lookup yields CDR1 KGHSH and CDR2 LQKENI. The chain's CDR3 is CASSPPFDRDEVAFF. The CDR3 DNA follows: TGTGCCAGCTCACCACCCTTCGACAGGGACGAAGTGGCTTTCTTT.

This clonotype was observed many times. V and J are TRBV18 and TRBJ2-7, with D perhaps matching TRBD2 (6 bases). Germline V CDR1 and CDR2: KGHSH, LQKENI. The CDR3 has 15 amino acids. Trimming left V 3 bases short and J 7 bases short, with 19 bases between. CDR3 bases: TGTGCCAGCTCACCGTCGGGAGCCCTCTCGGGAGAGCAGTACTTC. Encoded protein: CASSPSGALSGEQYF.

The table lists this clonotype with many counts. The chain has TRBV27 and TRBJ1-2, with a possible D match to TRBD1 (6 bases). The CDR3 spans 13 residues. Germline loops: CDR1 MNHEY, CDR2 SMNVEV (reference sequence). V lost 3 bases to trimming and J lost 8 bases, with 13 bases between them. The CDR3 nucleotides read TGTGCCAGCAGTTTTGGAACAGGGTGGGGCTACACCTTC. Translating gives CASSFGTGWGYTF.

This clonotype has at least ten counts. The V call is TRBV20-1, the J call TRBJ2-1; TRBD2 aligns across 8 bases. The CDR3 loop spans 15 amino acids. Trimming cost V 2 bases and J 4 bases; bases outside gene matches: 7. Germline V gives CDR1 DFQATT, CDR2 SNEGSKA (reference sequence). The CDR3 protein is CSARKGSGEYNEQFF. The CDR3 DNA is TGCAGTGCTAGAAAGGGTAGCGGGGAATACAATGAGCAGTTCTTC.

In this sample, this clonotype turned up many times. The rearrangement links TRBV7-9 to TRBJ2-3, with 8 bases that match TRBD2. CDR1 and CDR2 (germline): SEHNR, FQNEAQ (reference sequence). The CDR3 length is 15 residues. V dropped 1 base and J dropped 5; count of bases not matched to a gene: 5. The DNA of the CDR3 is TGTGCCAGCAGCTTAGAGCGGGAGAAGGGAGATACGCAGTATTTT. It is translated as CASSLEREKGDTQYF.

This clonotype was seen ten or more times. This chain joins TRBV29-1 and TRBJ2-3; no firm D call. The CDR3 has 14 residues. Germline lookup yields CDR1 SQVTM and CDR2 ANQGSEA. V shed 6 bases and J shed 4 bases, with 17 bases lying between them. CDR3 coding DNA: TGCAGCGTCGCTCTGGGAAAGGTGGCAGATACGCAGTATTTT. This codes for CSVALGKVADTQYF.

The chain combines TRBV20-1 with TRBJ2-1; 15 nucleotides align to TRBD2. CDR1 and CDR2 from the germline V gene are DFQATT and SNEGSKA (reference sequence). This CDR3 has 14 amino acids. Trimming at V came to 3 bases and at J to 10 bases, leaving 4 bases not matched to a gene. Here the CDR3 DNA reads TGCAGTGCTAGGGGACTAGCGGGAGGCAACGAGCAGTTCTTC. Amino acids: CSARGLAGGNEQFF.

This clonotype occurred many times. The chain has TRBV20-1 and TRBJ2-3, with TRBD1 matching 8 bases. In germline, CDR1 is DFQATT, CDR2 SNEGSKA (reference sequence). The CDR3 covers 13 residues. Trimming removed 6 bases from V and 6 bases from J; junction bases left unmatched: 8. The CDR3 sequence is CSAYQGAGDTQYF. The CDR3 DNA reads TGCAGTGCGTACCAGGGGGCAGGGGATACGCAGTATTTT.

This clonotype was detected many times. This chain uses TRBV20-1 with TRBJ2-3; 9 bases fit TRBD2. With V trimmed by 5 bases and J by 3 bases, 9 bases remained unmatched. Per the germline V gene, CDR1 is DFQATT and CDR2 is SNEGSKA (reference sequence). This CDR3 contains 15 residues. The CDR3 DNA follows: TGCAGTGCTCCGCGGGGGGGAGGACCGACAGATACGCAGTATTTT. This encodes CSAPRGGGPTDTQYF.

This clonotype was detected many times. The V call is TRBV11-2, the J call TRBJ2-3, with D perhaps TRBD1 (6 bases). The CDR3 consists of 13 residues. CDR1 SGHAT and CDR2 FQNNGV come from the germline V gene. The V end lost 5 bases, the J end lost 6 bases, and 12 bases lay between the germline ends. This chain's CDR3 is CASSEQGRDTQYF. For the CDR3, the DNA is TGTGCCAGCAGCGAACAGGGTCGGGATACGCAGTATTTT.

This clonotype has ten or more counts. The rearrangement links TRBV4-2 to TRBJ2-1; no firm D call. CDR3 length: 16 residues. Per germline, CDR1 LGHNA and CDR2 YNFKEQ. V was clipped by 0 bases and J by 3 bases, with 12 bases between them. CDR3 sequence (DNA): TGTGCCAGCAGCCAAGAGAGCCAAAGGCTCTACAATGAGCAGTTCTTC. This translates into CASSQESQRLYNEQFF.

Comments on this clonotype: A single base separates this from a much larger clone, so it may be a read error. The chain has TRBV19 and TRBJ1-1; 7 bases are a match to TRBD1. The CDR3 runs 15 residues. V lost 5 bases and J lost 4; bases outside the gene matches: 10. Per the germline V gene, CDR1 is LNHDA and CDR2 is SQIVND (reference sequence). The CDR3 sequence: CASSVRGRPGTEAFF. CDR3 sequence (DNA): TGTGCCAGTAGTGTGAGGGGGCGGCCGGGCACTGAAGCTTTCTTT.

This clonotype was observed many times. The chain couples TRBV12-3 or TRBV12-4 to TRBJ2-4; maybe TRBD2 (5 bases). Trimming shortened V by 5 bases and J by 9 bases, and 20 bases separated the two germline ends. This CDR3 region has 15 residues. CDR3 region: CASSVLAEAVGIQYF. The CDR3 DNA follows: TGTGCCAGCAGTGTCCTGGCGGAGGCGGTAGGCATTCAGTACTTC.

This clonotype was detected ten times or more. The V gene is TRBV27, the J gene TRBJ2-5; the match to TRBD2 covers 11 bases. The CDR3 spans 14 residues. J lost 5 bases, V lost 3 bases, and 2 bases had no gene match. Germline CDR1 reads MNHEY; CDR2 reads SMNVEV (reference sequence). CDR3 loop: CASSLTSGMETQYF. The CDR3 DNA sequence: TGTGCCAGCAGTTTGACTAGCGGGATGGAGACCCAGTACTTC.

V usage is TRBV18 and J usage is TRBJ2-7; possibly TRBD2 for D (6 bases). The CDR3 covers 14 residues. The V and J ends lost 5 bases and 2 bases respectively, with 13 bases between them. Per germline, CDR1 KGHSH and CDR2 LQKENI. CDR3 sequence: CASSAREVTYEQYF. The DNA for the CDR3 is TGTGCCAGCTCAGCTAGGGAGGTTACCTACGAGCAGTACTTC. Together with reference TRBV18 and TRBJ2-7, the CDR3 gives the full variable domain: NAGVMQNPRHLVRRRGQEARLRCSPMKGHSHVYWYRQLPEEGLKFMVYLQKENIIDESGMPKERFSAEFPKEGPSILRIQQVVRGDSAAYFCASSAREVTYEQYFGPGTRLTVT.

CDR3: CASSRGEQYNLDTQYF. The CDR3 region has the DNA TGCGCCAGCAGCCGAGGTGAACAGTATAATTTGGATACGCAGTATTTT. The V call is TRBV4-3, the J call TRBJ2-3; D gene uncertain. Germline V gene data show CDR1 as LGHNA and CDR2 as YSLEER. Trimming left V 4 bases short and J 6 bases short, with 20 bases between. This CDR3 region has 16 residues.

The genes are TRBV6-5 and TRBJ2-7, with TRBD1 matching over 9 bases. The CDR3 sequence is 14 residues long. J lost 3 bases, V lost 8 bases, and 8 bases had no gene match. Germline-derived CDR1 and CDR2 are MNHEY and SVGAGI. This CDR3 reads CASVQGARSYEQYF. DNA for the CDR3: TGTGCCAGCGTACAGGGGGCGCGGAGCTACGAGCAGTACTTC.

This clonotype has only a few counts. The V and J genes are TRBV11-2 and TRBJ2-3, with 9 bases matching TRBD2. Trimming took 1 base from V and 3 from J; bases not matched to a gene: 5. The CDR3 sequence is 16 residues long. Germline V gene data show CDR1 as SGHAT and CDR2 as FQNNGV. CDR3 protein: CASSLAPGLATDTQYF. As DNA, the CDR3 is TGTGCCAGCAGCTTAGCCCCGGGACTAGCAACAGATACGCAGTATTTT.